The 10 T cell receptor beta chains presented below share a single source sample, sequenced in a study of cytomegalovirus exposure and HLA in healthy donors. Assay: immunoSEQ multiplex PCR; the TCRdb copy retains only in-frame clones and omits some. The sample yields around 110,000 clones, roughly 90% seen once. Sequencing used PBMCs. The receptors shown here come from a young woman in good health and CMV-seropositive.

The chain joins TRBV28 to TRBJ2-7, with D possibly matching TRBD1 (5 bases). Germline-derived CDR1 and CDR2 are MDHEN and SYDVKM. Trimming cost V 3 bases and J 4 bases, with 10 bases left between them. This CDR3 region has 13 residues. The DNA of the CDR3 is TGTGCCAGCAGTTTCGGACACAGATACGAGCAGTACGTC. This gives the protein CASSFGHRYEQYV.

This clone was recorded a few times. The CDR3 loop reads CASSPPGAGGPQHF. DNA for the CDR3: TGTGCCAGCTCACCTCCCGGGGCCGGGGGGCCCCAGCATTTT. The chain uses TRBV18 and TRBJ1-5; a possible D gene is TRBD1 (5 bases). This CDR3 is 14 amino acids long. V was cut by 3 bases and J by 9 bases, with 15 bases left in between. CDR1 and CDR2 (germline): KGHSH, LQKENI.

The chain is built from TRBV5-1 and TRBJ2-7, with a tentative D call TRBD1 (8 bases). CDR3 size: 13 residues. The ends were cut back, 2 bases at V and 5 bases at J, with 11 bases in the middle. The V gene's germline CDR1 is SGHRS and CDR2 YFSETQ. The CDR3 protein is CASSFTGGDEQYV. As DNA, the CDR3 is TGCGCCAGCAGCTTCACAGGGGGGGACGAGCAGTACGTC.

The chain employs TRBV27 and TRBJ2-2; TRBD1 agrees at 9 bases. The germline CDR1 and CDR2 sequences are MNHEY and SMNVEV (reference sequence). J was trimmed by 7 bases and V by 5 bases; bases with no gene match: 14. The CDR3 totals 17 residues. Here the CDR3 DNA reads TGTGCCAGCAGTAAAACGGACAGGGGCTTTTGGGTCGGGGAGCTGTTTTTT. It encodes CASSKTDRGFWVGELFF.

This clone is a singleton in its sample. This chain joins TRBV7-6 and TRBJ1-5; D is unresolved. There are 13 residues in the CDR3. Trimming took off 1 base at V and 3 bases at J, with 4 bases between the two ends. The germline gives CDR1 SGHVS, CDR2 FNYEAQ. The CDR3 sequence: CASSLGYNQPQHF. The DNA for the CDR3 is TGTGCCAGCAGCTTAGGCTACAATCAGCCCCAGCATTTT.

The CDR3 here is CASSFRTSGEAEQFF. DNA of the CDR3: TGTGCCAGCAGCTTTCGGACTAGCGGGGAGGCAGAGCAGTTCTTC. The gene calls are TRBV11-2 and TRBJ2-1; 12 nucleotides align to TRBD2. The CDR3 has 15 residues. Germline lookup yields CDR1 SGHAT and CDR2 FQNNGV. With V trimmed by 3 bases and J by 10 bases, 7 bases remained unmatched.

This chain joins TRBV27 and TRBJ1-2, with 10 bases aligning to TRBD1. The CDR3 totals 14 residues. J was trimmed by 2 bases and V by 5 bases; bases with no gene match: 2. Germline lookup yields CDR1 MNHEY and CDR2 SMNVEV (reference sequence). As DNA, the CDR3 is TGTGCCAGCAGTCTGGGACAGGGGAACTATGGCTACACCTTC. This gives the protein CASSLGQGNYGYTF.

The CDR3 here is CASSPGTGNTEAFF. DNA for the CDR3: TGCGCCAGCAGCCCCGGGACAGGGAACACTGAAGCTTTCTTT. The rearrangement links TRBV4-3 to TRBJ1-1; 8 bases map to TRBD1. The CDR3 is 14 amino acids. CDR1 and CDR2 (germline): LGHNA, YSLEER. The V segment lost 4 bases and the J segment 1 base; nucleotides outside the gene matches: 2.

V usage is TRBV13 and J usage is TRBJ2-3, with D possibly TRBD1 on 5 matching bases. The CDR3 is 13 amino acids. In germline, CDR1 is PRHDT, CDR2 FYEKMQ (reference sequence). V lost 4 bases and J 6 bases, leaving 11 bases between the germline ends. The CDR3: CASSSARADTQYF. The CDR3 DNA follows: TGTGCCAGCAGCTCCGCCAGGGCCGATACGCAGTATTTT.

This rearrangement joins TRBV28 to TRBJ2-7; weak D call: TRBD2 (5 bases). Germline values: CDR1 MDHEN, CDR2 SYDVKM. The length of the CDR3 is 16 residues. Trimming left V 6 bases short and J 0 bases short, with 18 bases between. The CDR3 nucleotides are TGTGCCAGCAGCCCTACGCCGGGATCCCTCTCCTACGAGCAGTACTTC. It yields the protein CASSPTPGSLSYEQYF.